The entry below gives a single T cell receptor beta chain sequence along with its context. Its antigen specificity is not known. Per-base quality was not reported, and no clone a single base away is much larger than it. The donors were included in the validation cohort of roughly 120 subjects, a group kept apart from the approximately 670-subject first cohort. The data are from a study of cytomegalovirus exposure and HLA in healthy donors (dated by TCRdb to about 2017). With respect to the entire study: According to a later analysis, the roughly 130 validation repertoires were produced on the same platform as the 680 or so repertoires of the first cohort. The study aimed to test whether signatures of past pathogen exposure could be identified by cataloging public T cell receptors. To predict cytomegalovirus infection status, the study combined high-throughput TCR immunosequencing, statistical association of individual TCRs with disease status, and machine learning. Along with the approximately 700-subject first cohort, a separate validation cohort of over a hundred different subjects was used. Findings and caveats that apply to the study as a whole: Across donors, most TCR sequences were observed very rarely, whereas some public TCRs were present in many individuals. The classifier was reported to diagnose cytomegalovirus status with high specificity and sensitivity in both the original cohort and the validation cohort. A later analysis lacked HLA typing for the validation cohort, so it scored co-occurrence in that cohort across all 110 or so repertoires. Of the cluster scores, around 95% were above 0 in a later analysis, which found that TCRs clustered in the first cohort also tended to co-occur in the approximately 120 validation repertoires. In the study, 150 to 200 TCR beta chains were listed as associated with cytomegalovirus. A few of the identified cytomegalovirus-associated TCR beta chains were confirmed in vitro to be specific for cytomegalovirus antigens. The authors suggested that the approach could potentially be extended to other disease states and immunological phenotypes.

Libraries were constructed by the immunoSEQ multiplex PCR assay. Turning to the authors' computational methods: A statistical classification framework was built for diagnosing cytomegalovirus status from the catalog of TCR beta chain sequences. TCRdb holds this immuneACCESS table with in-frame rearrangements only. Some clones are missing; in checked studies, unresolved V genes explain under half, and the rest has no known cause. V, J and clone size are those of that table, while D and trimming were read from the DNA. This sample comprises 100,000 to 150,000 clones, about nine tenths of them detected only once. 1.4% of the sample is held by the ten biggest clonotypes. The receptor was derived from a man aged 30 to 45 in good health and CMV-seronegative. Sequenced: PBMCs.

The CDR3 region: CASSFARAIEAFF. In nucleotide form, the sequence is TGTGCCAGCAGCTTTGCCAGGGCAATTGAAGCTTTCTTT. The rearrangement joined TRBV7-9 to TRBJ1-1; the D gene is perhaps TRBD1, from 5 matching bases. The trim is 3 bases for V and 7 bases for J, with a gap of 12 bases between the germline ends. CDR1 SEHNR and CDR2 FQNEAQ were looked up in the germline V gene (reference sequence). The CDR3 holds 13 amino acids from the cysteine to the phenylalanine. Only CDR3 DNA is held: 39 bases, read in frame from base 1.